There are many counts of the clone carrying this T cell receptor beta chain. Its antigen remains unknown. These data originate in a study of neurological immune-mediated disorders. General study points: Phylogenetic grouping assigned the repertoires of 18 of 34 multiple sclerosis patients to one related-CDR3 cluster, which constitutes a possible signature.

This CDR3 is 16 amino acids long. In germline, CDR1 is SGHDT, CDR2 YYEEEE. Trimming took 3 bases from V and 2 from J, leaving 16 bases between them. TCRdb used MiXCR to reprocess the 5' RACE reads, holding one entry per CDR3 protein. The table lists about 46,000 distinct CDR3 sequences, 2.5% to 3.5% of them singletons. PBMCs stored at -80 C, numbering 2 million, were the origin of the unsorted libraries. Input material: PBMCs. This sequence originates from a woman in her forties or fifties with multiple sclerosis. The chain employs TRBV5-6 and TRBJ2-3; D perhaps matches TRBD1 (5 bases). CDR3 nucleotide sequence: TGTGCCAGCAGCTCCTCTAGGGGTTCGTACACAGATACGCAGTATTTT. It translates to CASSSSRGSYTDTQYF.